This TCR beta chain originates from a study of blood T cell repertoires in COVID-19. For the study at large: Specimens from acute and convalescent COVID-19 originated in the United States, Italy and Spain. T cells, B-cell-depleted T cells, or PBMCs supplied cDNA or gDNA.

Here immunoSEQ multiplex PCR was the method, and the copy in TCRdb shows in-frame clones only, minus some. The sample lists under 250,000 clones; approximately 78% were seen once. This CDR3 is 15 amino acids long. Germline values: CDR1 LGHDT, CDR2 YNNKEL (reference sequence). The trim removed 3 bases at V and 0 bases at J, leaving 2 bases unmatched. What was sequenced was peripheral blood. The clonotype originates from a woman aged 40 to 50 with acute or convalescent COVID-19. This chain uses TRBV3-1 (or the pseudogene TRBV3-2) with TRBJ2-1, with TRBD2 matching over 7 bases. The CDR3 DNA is TGTGCCAGCAGCCACACTAGCGTCTCCTACAATGAGCAGTTCTTC. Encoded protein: CASSHTSVSYNEQFF.